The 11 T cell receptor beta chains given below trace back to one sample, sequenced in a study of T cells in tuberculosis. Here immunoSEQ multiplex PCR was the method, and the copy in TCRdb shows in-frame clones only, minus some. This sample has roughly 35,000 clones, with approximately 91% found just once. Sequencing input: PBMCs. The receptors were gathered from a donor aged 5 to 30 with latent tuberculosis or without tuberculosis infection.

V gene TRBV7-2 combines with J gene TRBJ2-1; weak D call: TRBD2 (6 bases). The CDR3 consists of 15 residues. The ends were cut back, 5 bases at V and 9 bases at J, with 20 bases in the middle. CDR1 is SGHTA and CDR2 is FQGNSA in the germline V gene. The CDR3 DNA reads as TGTGCCAGCAGCATCCCCAGCGGACTATCAGCTGAGCAGTTCTTC. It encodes CASSIPSGLSAEQFF.

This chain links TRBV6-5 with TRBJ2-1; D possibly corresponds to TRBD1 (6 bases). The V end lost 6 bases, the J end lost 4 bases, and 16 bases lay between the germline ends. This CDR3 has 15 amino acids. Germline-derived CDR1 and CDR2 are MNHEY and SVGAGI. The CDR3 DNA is TGTGCCAGCAGGGGAGAAGGGGGTGGGTACAATGAGCAGTTCTTC. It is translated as CASRGEGGGYNEQFF.

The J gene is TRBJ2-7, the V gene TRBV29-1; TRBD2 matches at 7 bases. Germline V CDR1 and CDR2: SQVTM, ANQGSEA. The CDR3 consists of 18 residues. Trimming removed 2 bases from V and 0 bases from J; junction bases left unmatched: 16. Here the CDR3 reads CSVELGLGGRTSSYEQYF. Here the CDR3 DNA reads TGCAGCGTTGAATTGGGGTTGGGGGGGAGGACAAGCTCCTACGAGCAGTACTTC.

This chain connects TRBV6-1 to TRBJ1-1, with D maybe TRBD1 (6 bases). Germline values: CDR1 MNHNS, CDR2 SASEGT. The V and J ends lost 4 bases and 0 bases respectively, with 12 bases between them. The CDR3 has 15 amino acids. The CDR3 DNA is TGTGCCAGCAGTGTACAGGGACGACTGAACACTGAAGCTTTCTTT. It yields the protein CASSVQGRLNTEAFF.

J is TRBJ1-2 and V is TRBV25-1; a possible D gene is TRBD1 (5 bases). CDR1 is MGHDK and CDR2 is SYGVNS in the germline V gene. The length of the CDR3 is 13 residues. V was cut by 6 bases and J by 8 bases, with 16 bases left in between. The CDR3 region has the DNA TGTGCCAGCAGCGGGGGAACCTGGGGAGGCTACACCTTC. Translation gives CASSGGTWGGYTF.

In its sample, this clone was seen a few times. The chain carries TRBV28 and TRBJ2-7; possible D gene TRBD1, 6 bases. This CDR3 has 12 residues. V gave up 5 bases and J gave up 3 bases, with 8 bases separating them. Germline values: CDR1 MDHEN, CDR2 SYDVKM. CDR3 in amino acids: CASSQGSYEQYF. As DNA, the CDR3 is TGTGCCAGCAGTCAGGGGAGCTACGAGCAGTACTTC.

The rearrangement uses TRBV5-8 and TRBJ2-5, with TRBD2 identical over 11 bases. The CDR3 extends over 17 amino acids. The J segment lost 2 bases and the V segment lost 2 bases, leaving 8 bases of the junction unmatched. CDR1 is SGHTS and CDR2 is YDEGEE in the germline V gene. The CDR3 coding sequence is TGTGCCAGCAGCTTCGGACTAGCGGGCCTGACTCAAGAGACCCAGTACTTC. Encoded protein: CASSFGLAGLTQETQYF.

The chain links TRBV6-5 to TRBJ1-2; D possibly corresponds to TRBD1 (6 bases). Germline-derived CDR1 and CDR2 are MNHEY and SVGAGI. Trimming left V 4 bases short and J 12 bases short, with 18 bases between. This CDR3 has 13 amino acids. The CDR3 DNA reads TGTGCCAGCAGTTTCCTAGGACAGCCTCCGGACACCTTC. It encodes CASSFLGQPPDTF.

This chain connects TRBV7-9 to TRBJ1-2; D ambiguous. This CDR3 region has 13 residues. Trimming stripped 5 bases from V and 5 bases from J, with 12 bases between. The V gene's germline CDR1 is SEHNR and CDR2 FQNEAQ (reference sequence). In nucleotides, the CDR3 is TGTGCCAGCAGCCCTATAGGAGATTATGGCTACACCTTC. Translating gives CASSPIGDYGYTF. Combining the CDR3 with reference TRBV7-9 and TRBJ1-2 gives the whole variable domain DTGVSQNPRHKITKRGQNVTFRCDPISEHNRLYWYRQTLGQGPEFLTYFQNEAQLEKSRLLSDRFSAERPKGSFSTLEIQRTEQGDSAMYLCASSPIGDYGYTFGSGTRLTVV.

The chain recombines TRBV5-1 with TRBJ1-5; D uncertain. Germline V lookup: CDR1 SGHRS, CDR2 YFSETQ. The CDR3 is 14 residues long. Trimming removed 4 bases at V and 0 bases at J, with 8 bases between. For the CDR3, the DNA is TGCGCCAGCAGCCTAGACGGTAGCAATCAGCCCCAGCATTTT. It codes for CASSLDGSNQPQHF.

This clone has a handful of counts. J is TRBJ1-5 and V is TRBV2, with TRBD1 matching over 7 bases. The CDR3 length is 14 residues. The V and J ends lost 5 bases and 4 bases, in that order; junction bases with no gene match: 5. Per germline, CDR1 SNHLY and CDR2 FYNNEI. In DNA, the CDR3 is TGTGCCAGCAGTAAGACAGGGTGGAATCAGCCCCAGCATTTT. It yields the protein CASSKTGWNQPQHF.